The entry below gives a single T cell receptor (beta chain) sequence along with its context. Repertoires were generated with immunoSEQ multiplex PCR, while TCRdb's copy carries only in-frame clones and drops some. The top ten clones hold about 15% of a sample with roughly 67,000 clones, approximately 83% of them seen once. The data originate from a study of PD-L1 blockade in urothelial cancer. On the study more broadly: Analysis of the blood was performed 3 weeks (second dose) and 6 weeks after treatment start.

Time point denoted: pretreatment peripheral blood. Patients' cancers were locally advanced or metastatic urothelial carcinomas. Germline V gene lookup returns CDR1 SGHRS and CDR2 YFSETQ. CDR3 length equals 15 residues. Unmatched junction bases numbered 3, after V lost 3 bases and J lost 0 bases. V usage is TRBV5-1 and J usage is TRBJ2-3; TRBD2 matches 8 bases. This TCR was recovered from a man in his sixties with urothelial cancer. This specimen was PBMCs, taken around atezolizumab (anti-PD-L1) treatment. CDR3 sequence reads: CASSSSGGSTDTQYF. The CDR3 DNA follows: TGCGCCAGCAGCTCGAGCGGGGGCAGCACAGATACGCAGTATTTT.